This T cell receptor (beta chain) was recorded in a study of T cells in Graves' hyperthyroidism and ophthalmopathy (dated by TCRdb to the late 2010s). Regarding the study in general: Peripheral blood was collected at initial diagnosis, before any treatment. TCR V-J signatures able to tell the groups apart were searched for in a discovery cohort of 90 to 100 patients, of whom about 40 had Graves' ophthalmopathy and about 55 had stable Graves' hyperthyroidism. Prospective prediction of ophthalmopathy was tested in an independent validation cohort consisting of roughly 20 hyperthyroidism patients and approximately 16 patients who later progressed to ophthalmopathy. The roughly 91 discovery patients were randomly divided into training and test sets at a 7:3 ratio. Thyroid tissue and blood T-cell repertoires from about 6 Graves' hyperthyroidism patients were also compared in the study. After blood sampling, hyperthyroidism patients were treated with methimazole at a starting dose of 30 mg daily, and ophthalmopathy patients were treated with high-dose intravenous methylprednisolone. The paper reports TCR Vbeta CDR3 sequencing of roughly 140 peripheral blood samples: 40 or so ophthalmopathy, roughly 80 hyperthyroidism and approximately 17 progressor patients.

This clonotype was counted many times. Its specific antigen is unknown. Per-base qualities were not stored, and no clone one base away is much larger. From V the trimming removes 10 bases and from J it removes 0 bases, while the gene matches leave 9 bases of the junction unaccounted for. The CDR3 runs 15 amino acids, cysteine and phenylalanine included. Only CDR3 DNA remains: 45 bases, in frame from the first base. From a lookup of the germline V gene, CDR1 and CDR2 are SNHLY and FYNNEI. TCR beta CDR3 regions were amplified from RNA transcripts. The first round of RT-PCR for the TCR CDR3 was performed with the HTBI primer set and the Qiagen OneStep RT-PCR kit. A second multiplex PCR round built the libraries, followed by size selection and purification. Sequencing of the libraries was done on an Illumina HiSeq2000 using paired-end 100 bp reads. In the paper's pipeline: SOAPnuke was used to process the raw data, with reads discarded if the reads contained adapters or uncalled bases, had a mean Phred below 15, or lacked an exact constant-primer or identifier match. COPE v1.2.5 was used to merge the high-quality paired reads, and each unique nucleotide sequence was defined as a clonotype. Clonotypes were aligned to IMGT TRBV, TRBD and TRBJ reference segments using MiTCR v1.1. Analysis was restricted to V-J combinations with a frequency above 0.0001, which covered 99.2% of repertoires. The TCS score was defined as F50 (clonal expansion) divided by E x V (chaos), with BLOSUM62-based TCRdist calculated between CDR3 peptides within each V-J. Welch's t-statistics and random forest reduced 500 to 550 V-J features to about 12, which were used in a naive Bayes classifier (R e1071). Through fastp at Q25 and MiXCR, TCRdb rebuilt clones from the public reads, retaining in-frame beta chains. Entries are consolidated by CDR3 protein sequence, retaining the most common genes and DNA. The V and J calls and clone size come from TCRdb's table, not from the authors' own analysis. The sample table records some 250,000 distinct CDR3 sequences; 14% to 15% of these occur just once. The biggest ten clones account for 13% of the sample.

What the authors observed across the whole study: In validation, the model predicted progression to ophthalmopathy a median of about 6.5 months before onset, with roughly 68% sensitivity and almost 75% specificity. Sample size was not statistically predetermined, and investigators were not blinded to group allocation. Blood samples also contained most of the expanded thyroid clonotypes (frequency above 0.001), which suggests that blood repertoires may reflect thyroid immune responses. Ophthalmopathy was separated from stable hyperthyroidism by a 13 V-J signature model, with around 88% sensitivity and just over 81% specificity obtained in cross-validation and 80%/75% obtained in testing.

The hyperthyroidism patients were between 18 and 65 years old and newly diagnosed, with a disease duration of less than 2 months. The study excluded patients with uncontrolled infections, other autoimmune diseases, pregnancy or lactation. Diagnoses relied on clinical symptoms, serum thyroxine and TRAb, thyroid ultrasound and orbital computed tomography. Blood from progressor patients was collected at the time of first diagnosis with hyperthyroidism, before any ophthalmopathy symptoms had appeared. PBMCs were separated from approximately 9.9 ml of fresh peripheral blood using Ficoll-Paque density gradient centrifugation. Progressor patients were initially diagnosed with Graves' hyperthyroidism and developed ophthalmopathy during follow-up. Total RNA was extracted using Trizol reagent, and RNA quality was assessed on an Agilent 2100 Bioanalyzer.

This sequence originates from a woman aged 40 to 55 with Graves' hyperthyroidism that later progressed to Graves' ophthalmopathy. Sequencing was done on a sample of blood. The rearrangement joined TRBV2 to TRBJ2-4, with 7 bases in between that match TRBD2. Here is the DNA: TGTGCCATCAAGAGGGCGGGGGAAGCCAAAAACATTCAGTACTTC. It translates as CAIKRAGEAKNIQYF.